A selection of T cell receptor beta chains follows, all from one sample in a study of cytomegalovirus exposure and HLA in healthy donors. Sequenced by immunoSEQ multiplex PCR; TCRdb stores in-frame clones only, minus some. The sample lists about 98,000 clones; about three quarters were seen once. Sequenced input: PBMCs. These receptors were collected from a man aged 60 to 69 in good health and CMV-seropositive. CDR3s include the opening cysteine and the closing phenylalanine or tryptophan. The order of the fields is clone size, D gene, CDR3 length, J gene, V gene, CDR3 DNA, CDR3 protein. D genes are given only for firm matches. A clone size is listed for some rows: how often the clone was seen (once, few, many), or a class if it is expanded.

>-|-|14|TRBJ2-5|TRBV4-3
TGCGCCAGCAGCCAGGGACTTGCCCAAGAGACCCAGTACTTC
CASSQGLAQETQYF
>-|TRBD1|15|TRBJ2-1|TRBV29-1
TGCAGCGTTGAAAAGACAGGGGGTGGCTACAATGAGCAGTTCTTC
CSVEKTGGGYNEQFF
>-|TRBD1|14|TRBJ2-7|TRBV5-1
TGCGCCAGCAGCGGGGGACAGTCGGCCTACGAGCAGTACTTC
CASSGGQSAYEQYF
>-|TRBD1|14|TRBJ2-3|TRBV18
TGTGCCAGCTCACCGACAGGGGGTGCAGATACGCAGTATTTT
CASSPTGGADTQYF
>-|TRBD1|15|TRBJ1-5|TRBV7-8
TGTGCCAGCAGCTTATCGGGGACAGGGAATCAGCCCCAGCATTTT
CASSLSGTGNQPQHF
>few|-|13|TRBJ1-2|TRBV7-9
TGTGCCAGCAGACGGGGGACCCCTAATGGCTACACCTTC
CASRRGTPNGYTF
>-|-|18|TRBJ1-6|TRBV14
TGTGCCAGCAGCCAAGATGTGGGGGGGTTCTCCTATAATTCACCCCTCCACTTT
CASSQDVGGFSYNSPLHF
>-|TRBD1|14|TRBJ2-7|TRBV10-1
TGCGCCAGCAGCTTGGGACAGGGCGGGGACGAGCAGTACTTC
CASSLGQGGDEQYF
>-|-|14|TRBJ1-5|TRBV6-1
TGTGCCAGCAGTGAATTGGGGCCCGCGTGGCCCCAGCATTTT
CASSELGPAWPQHF
>-|-|17|TRBJ1-1|TRBV27
TGTGCCAGCAGTTTATACCCAGACACAAGGCGTAACCCTGAAGCTTTCTTT
CASSLYPDTRRNPEAFF
>-|TRBD1|15|TRBJ1-2|TRBV18
TGTGCCAGCTCACCATGGGACAGGGCAGGCTATGGCTACACCTTC
CASSPWDRAGYGYTF
>-|TRBD1|14|TRBJ2-3|TRBV9
TGTGCCAGCATCCGGGACAGCAGCACAGATACGCAGTATTTT
CASIRDSSTDTQYF
>-|-|17|TRBJ2-6|TRBV5-4
TGTGCCAGCAGCTTGGATGGGGGGTATTCTGGGGCCAACGTCCTGACTTTC
CASSLDGGYSGANVLTF
>few|-|17|TRBJ2-1|TRBV27
TGTGCCAGCAGTTTATCGGGGAGGGGGGGAGGGTACAATGAGCAGTTCTTC
CASSLSGRGGGYNEQFF
>once|TRBD2|14|TRBJ2-7|TRBV6-1
TGTGCCAGCAGTGTGACTAGCGGGGTTTCCGAGCAGTACTTC
CASSVTSGVSEQYF
>-|-|14|TRBJ1-6|TRBV9
TGTGCCAGCAGCGTTCAGAGGGATGGTTCACCCCTCCACTTT
CASSVQRDGSPLHF
>-|TRBD2|12|TRBJ2-7|TRBV27
TGTGCCAGCAGTTTCTCCGGGGGGGAGCAGTACTTC
CASSFSGGEQYF